This entry concerns a single TCR beta chain. Its cognate antigen is unknown. The CDR3 is made up of 13 amino acids. V lost 0 bases, J lost 3 bases, and 6 bases lay in between. CDR1 and CDR2 (germline): KGHSH, LQKENI. 13 Jbeta primers and 60 Vbeta primers were used for the PCR. TCRdb's copy holds only in-frame clones and misses some; the assay was immunoSEQ multiplex PCR. This table has about 150,000 clones, roughly 66% appearing once. The sample originates from a study of cytomegalovirus exposure and HLA in healthy donors. The study's findings and limits: In a later analysis, V- and J-gene trimming of beta chains associated with a DCLRE1C missense variant, replicated independently. Generally TCR sequences proved uncommon, though certain public TCRs appeared in numerous donors. According to reports, the classifier identified cytomegalovirus status with high specificity and sensitivity.

V and J are TRBV18 and TRBJ2-7; D call uncertain. Sequenced material: PBMCs. The clonotype comes from a woman aged 55 to 70 in good health and CMV-seronegative. The CDR3 here is CASSPPTGYEQYF. The CDR3, as DNA: TGTGCCAGCTCACCACCCACCGGCTACGAGCAGTACTTC.